What follows is one TCR beta chain and its context. The sample holds many counts of this clonotype. What antigen it recognizes has not been identified. One base away there is no much larger clone; base qualities are not given. The data originate from a study of neurological immune-mediated disorders (dated by TCRdb to the late 2010s). In the study overall: Peripheral blood TCR-beta repertoires from HTLV-I-associated myelopathy (HAM/TSP) patients, multiple sclerosis patients and healthy controls were compared by UMI-based sequencing. Longitudinal HAM/TSP and healthy donors were sampled at 3 time-points each (roughly 3-40 month intervals). The roughly 100 TCR-beta libraries included longitudinal samples, technical triplicates and paired sorted CD4+ and CD8+ T-cell subsets alongside PBMC samples. The cohort was made up of approximately 69 subjects, consisting of some 14 HAM/TSP patients, about 34 multiple sclerosis patients and 20 healthy controls.

cDNA was synthesized by template-switch 5'RACE using a primer carrying a 10-nucleotide random unique molecular identifier by which each TCR transcript was tagged. Each sequencing run produced over 190 million TCR-beta sequences covering 15-18 subjects. The RNeasy kit was used for extraction of total RNA. Using the KAPA Real-time Library Amplification kit, TCR-beta VDJ regions were amplified with primers for the TCR constant region and the 5'RACE anchor. Sample indexes and Illumina adaptors were added in a first PCR, and a second PCR then increased library yield. After Ampure bead purification, the TCR product of roughly 650 bp was size-selected on a 2% E-gel SizeSelection system. Before pooling, library quality was assessed on a Bioanalyzer, concentration was determined with Qubit, and library quantification was performed with the Kapa Library Quantification kit. Paired-end 2 x 150 bp sequencing of the libraries was performed on an Illumina HiSeq 2500. To increase sequence diversity, roughly 23-30% phiX was spiked into each library pool. On the authors' methods: Quality-filtered reads were processed with the UMI-based MiGEC pipeline, which removed over 75% of raw TCR sequences during error correction. VDJ genes were aligned to IMGT germline references, and each clonotype was defined by a unique CDR3 amino acid sequence together with V-J genes. VDJtools evaluated clonal expansion, Shannon diversity and CDR3 relatedness (CalcPairwiseDistances, ClusterSamples); CLCbio workbench built phylogenetic trees. Using coefficient-of-variation modelling across technical triplicates, the study counted a clone as expanded if it had at least 8 unique UMIs. TCRdb reanalyzed the raw reads on its own, using fastp at Q25 for trimming and MiXCR for clone calling, and kept in-frame beta chains. Under each unique CDR3 protein, matching rows form one entry showing the most common genes and DNA. TCRdb's processing, not the authors' own work, is the source of the V and J calls. A total of fewer than 60,000 distinct CDR3 sequences appear in this sample, about 12% of them only once. Under 5% of the sample is held by the ten biggest clonotypes.

Read against the paper, the sample's time point label means: longitudinal time-point 2. Unsorted PBMC libraries were generated from 2 million PBMCs stored in RNAlater at -80 °C until RNA extraction. Peripheral blood underwent Ficoll-Hypaque density gradient centrifugation to isolate PBMCs, which were then cryopreserved in liquid nitrogen. The paper's findings and limits, for the study overall: TCR clonal expansion was highest in HAM/TSP patients and lowest in MS patients, with MS patients falling below even healthy controls. No identical CDR3 amino acid sequences were found to be shared among expanded clones across subjects, suggesting that TCR-beta repertoires were private in all groups.

Trimming takes 0 bases off V and 7 bases off J; junction bases not matched to a gene: 6. Sequences SGHTA (CDR1) and FQGNSA (CDR2) are obtained from the germline V gene. Taken from cysteine to phenylalanine, the CDR3 has 17 residues. Only the CDR3 DNA is retained, 51 bases long and in frame from the first base. The V and J genes are TRBV7-2 and TRBJ2-5; 15 bases in the junction line up with TRBD2. The sequence was collected from a male donor with HTLV-1-associated myelopathy (HAM/TSP). Sequencing input: PBMCs. The CDR3 sequence is CASSLAGTSGGSGTQYF. The DNA sequence is TGTGCCAGCAGCTTAGCCGGGACTAGCGGGGGGTCCGGGACCCAGTACTTC.